The rows below give T cell receptor beta chains drawn from one sample of a study of cytomegalovirus exposure and HLA in healthy donors. Profiling relied on immunoSEQ multiplex PCR, and the TCRdb table lists in-frame clones only, not all of them. This sample has some 190,000 clones, with around nine tenths found just once. The sequenced sample consisted of PBMCs. The receptors originated from a man aged 25-40 years in good health and CMV-seropositive. CDR3s include the opening cysteine and the closing phenylalanine or tryptophan. D genes are given only for firm matches. For some rows the clone size is stated as once, few or many, or as a class when expanded; others skip it.

clone size: .; D gene: .; V gene: TRBV20-1; J gene: TRBJ2-2; CDR3 protein: CSASKIGELFF; CDR3 DNA: TGCAGTGCTTCAAAGATCGGGGAGCTGTTTTTT
clone size: .; D gene: TRBD1; V gene: TRBV5-1; J gene: TRBJ2-7; CDR3 protein: CASSSSGQGVTYEQYF; CDR3 DNA: TGCGCCAGCAGCTCCTCGGGACAGGGCGTTACCTACGAGCAGTACTTC
clone size: .; D gene: TRBD1; V gene: TRBV25-1; J gene: TRBJ2-5; CDR3 protein: CASMGQGQETQYF; CDR3 DNA: TGTGCCAGCATGGGACAGGGACAAGAGACCCAGTACTTC
clone size: .; D gene: .; V gene: TRBV6-5; J gene: TRBJ1-3; CDR3 protein: CASSYAGSSGNTIYF; CDR3 DNA: TGTGCCAGCAGTTACGCAGGGAGCTCTGGAAACACCATATATTTT
clone size: .; D gene: .; V gene: TRBV29-1; J gene: TRBJ1-2; CDR3 protein: CSVESGTSRYGYTF; CDR3 DNA: TGCAGCGTTGAAAGTGGGACGAGTAGGTATGGCTACACCTTC
clone size: few; D gene: TRBD2; V gene: TRBV7-6; J gene: TRBJ2-7; CDR3 protein: CASSPASGGAEQYF; CDR3 DNA: TGTGCCAGCAGCCCCGCTAGCGGGGGGGCCGAGCAGTACTTC
clone size: once; D gene: .; V gene: TRBV6-5; J gene: TRBJ2-1; CDR3 protein: CASSRDRTPGNEQFF; CDR3 DNA: TGTGCCAGCAGCCGAGACAGGACACCGGGCAATGAGCAGTTCTTC
clone size: .; D gene: TRBD1; V gene: TRBV7-2; J gene: TRBJ1-1; CDR3 protein: CASSFRQGNTEAFF; CDR3 DNA: TGTGCCAGCAGCTTTAGACAGGGGAACACTGAAGCTTTCTTT
clone size: .; D gene: .; V gene: TRBV15; J gene: TRBJ1-1; CDR3 protein: CATSREGGDTEAFF; CDR3 DNA: TGTGCCACCAGCAGGGAGGGAGGGGACACTGAAGCTTTCTTT
clone size: .; D gene: .; V gene: TRBV5-4; J gene: TRBJ2-2; CDR3 protein: CASSFGGSGELFF; CDR3 DNA: TGTGCCAGCAGCTTTGGAGGCAGCGGGGAGCTGTTTTTT
clone size: .; D gene: .; V gene: TRBV7-9; J gene: TRBJ2-3; CDR3 protein: CASSLDGVPDTQYF; CDR3 DNA: TGTGCCAGCAGCTTAGATGGCGTTCCGGATACGCAGTATTTT
clone size: once; D gene: TRBD2; V gene: TRBV2; J gene: TRBJ2-3; CDR3 protein: CASTPLETSGASTDTQYF; CDR3 DNA: TGTGCCAGCACCCCCCTAGAGACTAGCGGAGCTAGCACAGATACGCAGTATTTT
clone size: .; D gene: TRBD1; V gene: TRBV27; J gene: TRBJ2-6; CDR3 protein: CASSGQVLSGANVLTF; CDR3 DNA: TGTGCCAGCAGTGGACAGGTGCTCTCTGGGGCCAACGTCCTGACTTTC
clone size: .; D gene: TRBD1; V gene: TRBV25-1; J gene: TRBJ1-3; CDR3 protein: CASSATLGQGGNTIYF; CDR3 DNA: TGTGCCAGCAGTGCAACTCTAGGACAGGGAGGAAACACCATATATTTT
clone size: .; D gene: .; V gene: TRBV18; J gene: TRBJ1-4; CDR3 protein: CASSPDREKLFF; CDR3 DNA: TGTGCCAGCTCACCCGATCGTGAAAAACTGTTTTTT
clone size: .; D gene: .; V gene: TRBV6-1; J gene: TRBJ2-4; CDR3 protein: CASSERDGAKNIQYF; CDR3 DNA: TGTGCCAGCAGTGAGCGGGACGGAGCCAAAAACATTCAGTACTTC
clone size: few; D gene: TRBD2; V gene: TRBV2; J gene: TRBJ2-3; CDR3 protein: CASSGDSGSSEDTQYF; CDR3 DNA: TGTGCCAGCAGTGGCGATAGCGGGTCGTCAGAAGATACGCAGTATTTT
clone size: .; D gene: .; V gene: TRBV18; J gene: TRBJ2-7; CDR3 protein: CASSPSGEPSSYEQYF; CDR3 DNA: TGTGCCAGCTCACCCAGTGGGGAGCCGAGCTCCTACGAGCAGTACTTC
clone size: .; D gene: TRBD1; V gene: TRBV5-1; J gene: TRBJ1-4; CDR3 protein: CASSLAFQGGNEKLFF; CDR3 DNA: TGCGCCAGCAGCTTGGCTTTTCAGGGGGGAAATGAAAAACTGTTTTTT
clone size: .; D gene: .; V gene: TRBV6-5; J gene: TRBJ1-1; CDR3 protein: CASSYKGWNTEAFF; CDR3 DNA: TGTGCCAGCAGTTACAAGGGTTGGAACACTGAAGCTTTCTTT
clone size: .; D gene: .; V gene: TRBV7-8; J gene: TRBJ2-7; CDR3 protein: CASSEDSRGVLFYEQYF; CDR3 DNA: TGTGCCAGCAGCGAGGACTCTCGTGGGGTATTATTCTACGAGCAGTACTTC
clone size: .; D gene: TRBD1; V gene: TRBV4-3; J gene: TRBJ1-2; CDR3 protein: CASSQDPQGVGGYTF; CDR3 DNA: TGCGCCAGCAGCCAAGATCCCCAGGGGGTGGGTGGCTACACCTTC
clone size: .; D gene: .; V gene: TRBV28; J gene: TRBJ1-2; CDR3 protein: CARLRGGVYGYTF; CDR3 DNA: TGTGCCAGACTTCGCGGGGGGGTCTATGGCTACACCTTC
clone size: .; D gene: TRBD2; V gene: TRBV19; J gene: TRBJ2-2; CDR3 protein: CAVCGRITGELFF; CDR3 DNA: TGTGCTGTTTGCGGGAGAATAACCGGGGAGCTGTTTTTT
clone size: .; D gene: .; V gene: TRBV25-1; J gene: TRBJ2-2; CDR3 protein: CASSYVGELFF; CDR3 DNA: TGTGCCAGCAGCTACGTCGGGGAGCTGTTTTTT
clone size: .; D gene: .; V gene: TRBV2; J gene: TRBJ2-7; CDR3 protein: CASSEDISREQYF; CDR3 DNA: TGTGCCAGCAGTGAAGACATTAGCCGCGAGCAGTACTTC
clone size: .; D gene: .; V gene: TRBV4-2; J gene: TRBJ1-4; CDR3 protein: CASSQTRKATNEKLFF; CDR3 DNA: TGTGCCAGCAGCCAAACCCGCAAGGCAACTAATGAAAAACTGTTTTTT
clone size: .; D gene: TRBD1; V gene: TRBV28; J gene: TRBJ1-2; CDR3 protein: CASRPGQGLNGYTF; CDR3 DNA: TGTGCCAGCCGACCGGGACAGGGTCTTAATGGCTACACCTTC
clone size: .; D gene: TRBD1; V gene: TRBV23-1; J gene: TRBJ2-1; CDR3 protein: CASSRHSGGTGDLYNEQFF; CDR3 DNA: TGCGCCAGCAGTCGGCATTCAGGTGGGACAGGGGACCTCTACAATGAGCAGTTCTTC
clone size: .; D gene: TRBD1; V gene: TRBV7-7; J gene: TRBJ2-3; CDR3 protein: CASSSAGQEHGTDTQYF; CDR3 DNA: TGTGCTAGCAGCTCTGCGGGACAGGAGCACGGCACAGATACGCAGTATTTT
clone size: .; D gene: .; V gene: TRBV5-6; J gene: TRBJ1-5; CDR3 protein: CASSLGPGADQPQHF; CDR3 DNA: TGTGCCAGCAGCTTGGGGCCGGGGGCGGATCAGCCCCAGCATTTT
clone size: .; D gene: .; V gene: TRBV5-8; J gene: TRBJ1-2; CDR3 protein: CASSLAQGGDSYGYTF; CDR3 DNA: TGTGCCAGCAGCTTGGCCCAAGGGGGAGATTCGTATGGCTACACCTTC
clone size: few; D gene: TRBD1; V gene: TRBV7-8; J gene: TRBJ2-3; CDR3 protein: CASSLTQGATDTQYF; CDR3 DNA: TGTGCCAGCAGCCTCACCCAGGGGGCAACAGATACGCAGTATTTT
clone size: few; D gene: .; V gene: TRBV9; J gene: TRBJ1-6; CDR3 protein: CASSAHQGNSPLHF; CDR3 DNA: TGTGCCAGCAGCGCGCACCAGGGAAATTCACCCCTCCACTTT
clone size: .; D gene: .; V gene: TRBV29-1; J gene: TRBJ2-3; CDR3 protein: CSVLGAWAGRADTQYF; CDR3 DNA: TGCAGCGTCCTGGGGGCCTGGGCAGGGAGGGCAGATACGCAGTATTTT
clone size: once; D gene: .; V gene: TRBV9; J gene: TRBJ1-1; CDR3 protein: CASSVAQGVENTEAFF; CDR3 DNA: TGTGCCAGCAGCGTAGCGCAGGGAGTTGAGAACACTGAAGCTTTCTTT
clone size: .; D gene: TRBD2; V gene: TRBV2; J gene: TRBJ2-5; CDR3 protein: CASSGRGGAETQYF; CDR3 DNA: TGTGCCAGCAGTGGGAGGGGAGGGGCAGAGACCCAGTACTTC